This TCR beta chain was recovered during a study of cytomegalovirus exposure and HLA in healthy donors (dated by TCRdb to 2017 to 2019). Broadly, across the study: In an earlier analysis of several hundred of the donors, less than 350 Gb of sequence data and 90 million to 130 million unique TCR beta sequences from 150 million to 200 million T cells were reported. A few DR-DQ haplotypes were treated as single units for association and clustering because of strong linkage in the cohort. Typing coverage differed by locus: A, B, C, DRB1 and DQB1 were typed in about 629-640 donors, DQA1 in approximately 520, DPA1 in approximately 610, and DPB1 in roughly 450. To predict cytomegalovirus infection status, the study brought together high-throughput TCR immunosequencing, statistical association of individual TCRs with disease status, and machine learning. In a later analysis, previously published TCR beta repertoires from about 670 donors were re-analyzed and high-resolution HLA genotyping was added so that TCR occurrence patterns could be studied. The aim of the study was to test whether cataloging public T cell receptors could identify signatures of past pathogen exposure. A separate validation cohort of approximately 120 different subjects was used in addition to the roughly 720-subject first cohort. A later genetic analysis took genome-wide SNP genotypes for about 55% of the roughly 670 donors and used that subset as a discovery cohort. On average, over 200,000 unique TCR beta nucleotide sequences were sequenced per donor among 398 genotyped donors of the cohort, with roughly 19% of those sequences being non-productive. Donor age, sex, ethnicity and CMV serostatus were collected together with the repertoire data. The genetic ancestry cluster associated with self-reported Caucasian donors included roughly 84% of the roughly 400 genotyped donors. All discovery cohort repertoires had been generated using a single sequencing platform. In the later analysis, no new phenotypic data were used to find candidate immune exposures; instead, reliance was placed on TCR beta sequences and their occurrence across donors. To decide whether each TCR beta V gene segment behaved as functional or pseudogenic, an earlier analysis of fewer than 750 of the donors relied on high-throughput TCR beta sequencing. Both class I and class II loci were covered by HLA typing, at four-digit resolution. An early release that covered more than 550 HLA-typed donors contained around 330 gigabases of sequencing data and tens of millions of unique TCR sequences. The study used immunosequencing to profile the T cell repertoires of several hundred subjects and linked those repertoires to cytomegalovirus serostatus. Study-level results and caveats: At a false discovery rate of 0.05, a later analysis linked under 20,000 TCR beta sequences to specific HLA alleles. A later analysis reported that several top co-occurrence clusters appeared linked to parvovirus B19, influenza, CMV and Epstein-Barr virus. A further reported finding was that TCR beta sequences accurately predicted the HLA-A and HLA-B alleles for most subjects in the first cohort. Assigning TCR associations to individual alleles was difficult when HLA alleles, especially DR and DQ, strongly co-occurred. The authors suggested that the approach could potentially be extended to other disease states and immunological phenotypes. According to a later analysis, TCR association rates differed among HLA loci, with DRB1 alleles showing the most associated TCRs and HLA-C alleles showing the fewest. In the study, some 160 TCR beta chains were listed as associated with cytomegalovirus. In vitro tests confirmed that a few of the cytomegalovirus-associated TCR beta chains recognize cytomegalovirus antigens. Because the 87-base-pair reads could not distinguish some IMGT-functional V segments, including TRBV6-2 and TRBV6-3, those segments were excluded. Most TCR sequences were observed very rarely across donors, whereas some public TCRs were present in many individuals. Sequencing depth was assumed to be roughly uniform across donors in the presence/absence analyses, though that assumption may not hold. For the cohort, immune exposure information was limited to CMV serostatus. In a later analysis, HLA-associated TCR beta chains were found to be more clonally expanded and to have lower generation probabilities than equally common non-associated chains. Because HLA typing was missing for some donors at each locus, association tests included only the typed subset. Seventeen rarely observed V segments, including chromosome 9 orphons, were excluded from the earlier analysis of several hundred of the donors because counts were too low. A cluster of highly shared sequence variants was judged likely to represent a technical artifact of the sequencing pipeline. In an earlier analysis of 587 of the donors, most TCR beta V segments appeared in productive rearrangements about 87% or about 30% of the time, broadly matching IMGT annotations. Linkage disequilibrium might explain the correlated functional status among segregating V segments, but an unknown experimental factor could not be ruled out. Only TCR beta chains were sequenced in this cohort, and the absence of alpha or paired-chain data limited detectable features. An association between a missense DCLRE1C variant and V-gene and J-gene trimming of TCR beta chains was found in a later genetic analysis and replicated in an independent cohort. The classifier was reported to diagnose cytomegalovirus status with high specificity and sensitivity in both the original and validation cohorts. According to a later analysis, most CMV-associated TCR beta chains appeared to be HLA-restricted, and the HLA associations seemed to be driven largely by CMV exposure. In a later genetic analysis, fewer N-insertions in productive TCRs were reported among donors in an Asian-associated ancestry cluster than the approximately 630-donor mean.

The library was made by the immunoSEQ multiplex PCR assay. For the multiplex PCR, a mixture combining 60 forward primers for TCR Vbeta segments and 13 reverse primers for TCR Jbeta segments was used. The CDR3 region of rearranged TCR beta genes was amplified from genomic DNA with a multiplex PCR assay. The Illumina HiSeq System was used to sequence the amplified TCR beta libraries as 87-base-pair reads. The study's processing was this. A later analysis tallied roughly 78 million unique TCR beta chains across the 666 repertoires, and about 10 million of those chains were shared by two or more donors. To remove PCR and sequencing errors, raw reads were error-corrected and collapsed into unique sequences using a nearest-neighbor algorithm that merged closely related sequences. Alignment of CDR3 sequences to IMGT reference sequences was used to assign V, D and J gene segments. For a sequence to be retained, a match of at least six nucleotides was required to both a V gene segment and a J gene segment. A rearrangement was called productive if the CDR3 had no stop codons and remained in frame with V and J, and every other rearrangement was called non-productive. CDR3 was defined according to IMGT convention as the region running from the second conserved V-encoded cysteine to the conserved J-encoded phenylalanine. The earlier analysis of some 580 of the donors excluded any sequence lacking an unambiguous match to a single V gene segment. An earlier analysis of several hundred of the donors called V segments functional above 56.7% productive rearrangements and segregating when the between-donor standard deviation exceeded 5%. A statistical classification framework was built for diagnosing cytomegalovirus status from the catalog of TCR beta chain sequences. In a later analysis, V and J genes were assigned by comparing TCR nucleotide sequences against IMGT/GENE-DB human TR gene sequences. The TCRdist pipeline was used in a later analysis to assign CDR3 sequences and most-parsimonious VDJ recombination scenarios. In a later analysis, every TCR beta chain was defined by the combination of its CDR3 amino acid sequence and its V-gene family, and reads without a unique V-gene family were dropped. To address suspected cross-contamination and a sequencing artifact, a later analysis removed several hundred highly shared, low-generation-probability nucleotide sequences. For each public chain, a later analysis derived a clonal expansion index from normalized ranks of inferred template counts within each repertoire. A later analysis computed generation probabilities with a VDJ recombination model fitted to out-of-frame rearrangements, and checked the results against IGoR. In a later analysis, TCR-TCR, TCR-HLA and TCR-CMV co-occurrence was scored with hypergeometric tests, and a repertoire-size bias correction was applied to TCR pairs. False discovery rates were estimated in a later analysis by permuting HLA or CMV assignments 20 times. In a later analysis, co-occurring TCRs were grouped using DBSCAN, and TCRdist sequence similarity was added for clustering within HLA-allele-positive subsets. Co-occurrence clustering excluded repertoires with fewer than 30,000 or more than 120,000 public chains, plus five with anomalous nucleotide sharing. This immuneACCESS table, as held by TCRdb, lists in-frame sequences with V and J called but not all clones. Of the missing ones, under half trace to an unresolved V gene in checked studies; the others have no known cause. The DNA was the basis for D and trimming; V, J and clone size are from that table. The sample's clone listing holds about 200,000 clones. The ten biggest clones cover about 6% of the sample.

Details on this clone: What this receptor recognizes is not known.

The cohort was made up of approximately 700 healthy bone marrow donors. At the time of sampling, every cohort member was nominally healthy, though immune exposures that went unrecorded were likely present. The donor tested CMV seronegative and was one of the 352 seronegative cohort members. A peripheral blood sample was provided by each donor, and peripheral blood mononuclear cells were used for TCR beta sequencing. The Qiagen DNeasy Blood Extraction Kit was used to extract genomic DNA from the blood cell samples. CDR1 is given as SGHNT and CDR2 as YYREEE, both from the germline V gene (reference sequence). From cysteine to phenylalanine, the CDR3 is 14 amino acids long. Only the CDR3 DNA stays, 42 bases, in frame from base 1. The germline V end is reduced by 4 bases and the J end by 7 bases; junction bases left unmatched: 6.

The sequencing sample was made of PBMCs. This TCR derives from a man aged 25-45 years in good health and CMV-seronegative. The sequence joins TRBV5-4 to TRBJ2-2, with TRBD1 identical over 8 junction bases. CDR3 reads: CASSPWTGSGELFF. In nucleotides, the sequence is TGTGCCAGCAGCCCCTGGACAGGGAGCGGGGAGCTGTTTTTT.